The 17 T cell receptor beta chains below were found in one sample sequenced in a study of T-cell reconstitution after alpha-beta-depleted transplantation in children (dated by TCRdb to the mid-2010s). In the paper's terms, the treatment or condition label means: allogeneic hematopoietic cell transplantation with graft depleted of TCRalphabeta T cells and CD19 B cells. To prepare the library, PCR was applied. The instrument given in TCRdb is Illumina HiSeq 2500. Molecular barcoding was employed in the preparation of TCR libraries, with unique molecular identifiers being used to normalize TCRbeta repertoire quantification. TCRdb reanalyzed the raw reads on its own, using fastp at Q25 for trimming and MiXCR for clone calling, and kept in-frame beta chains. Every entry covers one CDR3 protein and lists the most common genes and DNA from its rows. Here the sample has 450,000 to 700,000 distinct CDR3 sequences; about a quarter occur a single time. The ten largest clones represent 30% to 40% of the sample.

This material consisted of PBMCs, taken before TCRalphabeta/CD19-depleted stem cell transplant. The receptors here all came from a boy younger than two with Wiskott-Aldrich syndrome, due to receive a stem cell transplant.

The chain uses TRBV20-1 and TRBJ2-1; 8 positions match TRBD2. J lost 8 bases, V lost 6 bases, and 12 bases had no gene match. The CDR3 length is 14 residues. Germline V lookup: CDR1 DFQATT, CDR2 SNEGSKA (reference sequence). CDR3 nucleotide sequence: TGCAGTGCGGGTGGCGGGAGGAGCTTGCATGAGCAGTTCTTC. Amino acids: CSAGGGRSLHEQFF.

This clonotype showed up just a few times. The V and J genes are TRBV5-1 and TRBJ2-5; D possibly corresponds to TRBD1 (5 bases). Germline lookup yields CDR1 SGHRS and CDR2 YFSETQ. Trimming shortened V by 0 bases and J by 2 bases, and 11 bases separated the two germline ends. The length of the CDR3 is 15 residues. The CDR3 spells CASSLVGQIQETQYF. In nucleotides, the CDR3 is TGCGCCAGCAGCTTGGTAGGACAAATACAAGAGACCCAGTACTTC. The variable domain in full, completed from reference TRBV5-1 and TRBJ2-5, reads KAGVTQTPRYLIKTRGQQVTLSCSPISGHRSVSWYQQTPGQGLQFLFEYFSETQRNKGNFPGRFSGRQFSNSRSEMNVSTLELGDSALYLCASSLVGQIQETQYFGPGTRLLVL.

For the CDR3, the DNA is TGTGCCAGCAGCTCCCGGTTTTCCCCCCCGCCTAGCGTACAAGAGACCCAGTACTTC. It is translated as CASSSRFSPPPSVQETQYF. The chain joins TRBV11-2 to TRBJ2-5, with D possibly TRBD2 on 6 matching bases. This CDR3 is 19 amino acids long. V lost 4 bases and J 2 bases, leaving 26 bases between the germline ends. CDR1 is SGHAT and CDR2 is FQNNGV in the germline V gene.

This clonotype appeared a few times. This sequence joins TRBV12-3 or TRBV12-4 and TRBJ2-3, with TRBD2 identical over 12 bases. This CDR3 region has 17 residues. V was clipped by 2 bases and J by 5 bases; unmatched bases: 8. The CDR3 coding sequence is TGTGCCAGCAGTTTACGGCGACTAGCGGGAGAGGGAGATACGCAGTATTTT. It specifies CASSLRRLAGEGDTQYF.

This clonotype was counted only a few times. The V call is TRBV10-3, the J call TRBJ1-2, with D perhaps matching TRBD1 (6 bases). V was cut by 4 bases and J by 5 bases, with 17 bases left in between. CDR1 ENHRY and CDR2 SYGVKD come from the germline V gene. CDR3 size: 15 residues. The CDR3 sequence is CAISVLGAAGYGYTF. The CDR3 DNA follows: TGTGCCATCAGTGTATTGGGGGCCGCCGGATATGGCTACACCTTC.

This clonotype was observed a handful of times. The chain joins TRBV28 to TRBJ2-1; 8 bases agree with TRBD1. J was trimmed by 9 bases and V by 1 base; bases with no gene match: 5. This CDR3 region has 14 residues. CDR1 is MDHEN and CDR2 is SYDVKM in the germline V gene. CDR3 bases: TGTGCCAGCAGTTTATTTGGACAGGGCAGTGAGCAGTTCTTC. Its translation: CASSLFGQGSEQFF.

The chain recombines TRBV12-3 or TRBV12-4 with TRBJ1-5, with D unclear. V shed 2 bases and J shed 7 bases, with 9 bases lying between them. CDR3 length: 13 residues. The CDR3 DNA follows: TGTGCCAGCAGTTTATCCGGTTACCAGCCCCAGCATTTT. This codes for CASSLSGYQPQHF.

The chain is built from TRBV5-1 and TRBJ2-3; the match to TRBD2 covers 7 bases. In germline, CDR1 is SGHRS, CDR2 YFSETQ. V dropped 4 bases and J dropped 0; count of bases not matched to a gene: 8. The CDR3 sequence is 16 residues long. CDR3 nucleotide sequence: TGCGCCAGCAGCGGCTTACTAGCGACTAGCACAGATACGCAGTATTTT. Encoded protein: CASSGLLATSTDTQYF. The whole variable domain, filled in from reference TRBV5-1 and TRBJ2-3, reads KAGVTQTPRYLIKTRGQQVTLSCSPISGHRSVSWYQQTPGQGLQFLFEYFSETQRNKGNFPGRFSGRQFSNSRSEMNVSTLELGDSALYLCASSGLLATSTDTQYFGPGTRLTVL.

CDR3 DNA: TGTGCCATCAGACCGGGTCCCCGGATCGCTGAAGCTTTCTTT. Amino acid sequence: CAIRPGPRIAEAFF. The chain employs TRBV10-3 and TRBJ1-1; no firm D call. The CDR3 runs 14 residues. From germline, CDR1 is ENHRY and CDR2 SYGVKD. V was clipped by 6 bases and J by 6 bases, with 17 bases between them.

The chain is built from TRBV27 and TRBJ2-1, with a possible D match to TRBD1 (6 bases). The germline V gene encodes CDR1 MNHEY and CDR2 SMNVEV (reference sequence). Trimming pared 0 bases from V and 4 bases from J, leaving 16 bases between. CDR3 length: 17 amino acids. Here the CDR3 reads CASSLSRQANFYNEQFF. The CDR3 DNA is TGTGCCAGCAGTTTATCCAGACAGGCCAATTTTTACAATGAGCAGTTCTTC.

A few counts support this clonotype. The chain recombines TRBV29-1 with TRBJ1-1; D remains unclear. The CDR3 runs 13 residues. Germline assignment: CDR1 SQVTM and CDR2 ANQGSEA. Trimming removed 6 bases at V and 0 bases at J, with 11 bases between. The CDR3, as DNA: TGCAGCGTGATTCGGCTACTGAACACTGAAGCTTTCTTT. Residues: CSVIRLLNTEAFF.

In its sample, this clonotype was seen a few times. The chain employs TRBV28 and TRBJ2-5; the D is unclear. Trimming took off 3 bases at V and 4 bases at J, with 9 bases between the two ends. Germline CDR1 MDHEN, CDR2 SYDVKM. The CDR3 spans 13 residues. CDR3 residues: CASSFQSRETQYF. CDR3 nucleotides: TGTGCCAGCAGTTTCCAATCACGAGAGACCCAGTACTTC.

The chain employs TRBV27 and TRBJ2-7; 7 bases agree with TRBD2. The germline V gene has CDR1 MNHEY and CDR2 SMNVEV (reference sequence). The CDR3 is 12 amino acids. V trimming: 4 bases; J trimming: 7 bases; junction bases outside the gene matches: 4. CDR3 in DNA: TGTGCCAGCAGTTGGCTGGGGGGGGAGCAGTACTTC. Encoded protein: CASSWLGGEQYF.

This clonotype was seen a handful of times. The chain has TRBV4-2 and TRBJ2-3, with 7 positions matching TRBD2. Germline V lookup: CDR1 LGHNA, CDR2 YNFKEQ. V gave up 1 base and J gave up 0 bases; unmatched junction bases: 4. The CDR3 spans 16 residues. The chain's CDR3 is CASSQVGSGSTDTQYF. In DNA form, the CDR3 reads TGTGCCAGCAGCCAAGTTGGTAGCGGGAGCACAGATACGCAGTATTTT.

The CDR3 loop reads CASSRGRKPGELFF. CDR3 in DNA: TGTGCCAGCAGCCGCGGACGAAAACCTGGGGAGCTGTTTTTT. The V and J genes are TRBV11-2 and TRBJ2-2; no clear D. This CDR3 is 14 amino acids long. V gave up 5 bases and J gave up 8 bases, with 15 bases separating them. Germline CDR1 reads SGHAT; CDR2 reads FQNNGV.

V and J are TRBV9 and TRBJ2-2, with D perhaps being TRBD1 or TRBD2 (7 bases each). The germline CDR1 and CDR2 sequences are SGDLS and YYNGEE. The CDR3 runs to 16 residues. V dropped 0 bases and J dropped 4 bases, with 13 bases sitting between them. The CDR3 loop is CASSVATGEGTGELFF. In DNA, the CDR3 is TGTGCCAGCAGCGTAGCTACAGGGGAGGGCACCGGGGAGCTGTTTTTT.

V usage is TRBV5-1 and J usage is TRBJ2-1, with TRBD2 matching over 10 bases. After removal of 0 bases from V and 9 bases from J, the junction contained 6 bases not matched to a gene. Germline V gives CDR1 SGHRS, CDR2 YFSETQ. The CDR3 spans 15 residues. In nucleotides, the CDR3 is TGCGCCAGCAGCTTGGTGACGAGCGGGAGGGGTGAGCAGTTCTTC. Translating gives CASSLVTSGRGEQFF.